This TCR beta chain was sequenced during a study of T cells after yellow fever vaccination. Study observations and caveats: One caveat is that FACS-sorted repertoires could contain abundant clonotypes contaminating from the bulk population. Subsequent to the booster, the majority of primary-vaccination clones reappeared (around 96% CD4, 85% to 90% CD8). Though weaker, the secondary response peaked faster, on day 5 versus 15.

This clonotype was found many times. The antigen remains unidentified. The CDR3 length is 10 residues. Per germline, CDR1 SQVTM and CDR2 ANQGSEA. With V trimmed by 4 bases and J by 16 bases, 5 bases remained unmatched. TCRdb recomputed calls from the 5' RACE reads with MiXCR, one row per CDR3 protein. This sample yields just under 600,000 distinct CDR3 sequences, of which roughly 13% are seen a single time; around 15% belongs to the top ten. The sequencing here drew on PBMCs, taken on the day of the yellow fever booster vaccination. This TCR was recovered from a man in his thirties or forties who received the YFV17D yellow fever vaccine. The genes are TRBV29-1 and TRBJ2-1, with TRBD2 matching 9 bases. This CDR3 is CSVGTSEFFF. The CDR3 nucleotides read TGCAGCGTTGGGACTAGCGAATTTTTCTTC.